A selection of T cell receptor beta chains follows, all from one sample in a study of technical replicates of blood from a handful of donors. Only in-frame clones appear in the TCRdb table, and some are missing; sequencing was by immunoSEQ multiplex PCR. The sample has tens of thousands of clones, 90% to 95% seen once; the top ten hold about 4.3%. What was sequenced was PBMCs. The source is a human donor in good health. Some clones in this sample may be carry-over from other donors' samples. Both conserved end residues are part of each CDR3. The D gene is left open where the match is weak.

J: TRBJ2-3; V: TRBV7-9; D: NA; length: 15; CDR3: CASSRLTQSTDTQYF
J: TRBJ2-2; V: TRBV4-1; D: NA; length: 16; CDR3: CASSLPARGGTGELFF
J: TRBJ1-2; V: TRBV7-2; D: NA; length: 15; CDR3: CASSLALNSYYGYTF
J: TRBJ2-3; V: TRBV9; D: NA; length: 19; CDR3: CASSVSTSGRGSIGDTQYF
J: TRBJ1-5; V: TRBV2; D: NA; length: 15; CDR3: CASSLGGMGNQPQHF
J: TRBJ2-5; V: TRBV5-1; D: NA; length: 11; CDR3: CASSQQETQYF
J: TRBJ1-6; V: TRBV4-3; D: NA; length: 13; CDR3: CASSQVERSPLHF
J: TRBJ1-2; V: TRBV6-5; D: NA; length: 14; CDR3: CASRTPGANYGYTF
J: TRBJ1-6; V: TRBV19; D: TRBD1; length: 15; CDR3: CASSRVRTGNSPLHF
J: TRBJ2-7; V: TRBV9; D: TRBD2; length: 14; CDR3: CASSGGLAGGRQYF
J: TRBJ2-1; V: TRBV7-2; D: NA; length: 15; CDR3: CASSPRGSSYNEQFF
J: TRBJ1-2; V: TRBV5-6; D: TRBD1; length: 15; CDR3: CASSLGVGGGSGYTF
J: TRBJ1-2; V: TRBV19; D: NA; length: 16; CDR3: CASSSAYPTGNYGYTF
J: TRBJ2-7; V: TRBV4-1; D: TRBD2; length: 16; CDR3: CASSQNPGLAGGEQYF
J: TRBJ2-3; V: TRBV4-2; D: TRBD2; length: 23; CDR3: CASSQVFLAGGTGGRDSTDTQYF
J: TRBJ2-7; V: TRBV11-2; D: TRBD2; length: 15; CDR3: CASSFLAGHAYEQYF
J: TRBJ2-2; V: TRBV6-5; D: NA; length: 15; CDR3: CASSYGGFGTGELFF
J: TRBJ2-1; V: TRBV5-1; D: TRBD2; length: 14; CDR3: CASSLGGGVDEQFF
J: TRBJ1-6; V: TRBV2; D: NA; length: 14; CDR3: CASVPGLAGSPLHF